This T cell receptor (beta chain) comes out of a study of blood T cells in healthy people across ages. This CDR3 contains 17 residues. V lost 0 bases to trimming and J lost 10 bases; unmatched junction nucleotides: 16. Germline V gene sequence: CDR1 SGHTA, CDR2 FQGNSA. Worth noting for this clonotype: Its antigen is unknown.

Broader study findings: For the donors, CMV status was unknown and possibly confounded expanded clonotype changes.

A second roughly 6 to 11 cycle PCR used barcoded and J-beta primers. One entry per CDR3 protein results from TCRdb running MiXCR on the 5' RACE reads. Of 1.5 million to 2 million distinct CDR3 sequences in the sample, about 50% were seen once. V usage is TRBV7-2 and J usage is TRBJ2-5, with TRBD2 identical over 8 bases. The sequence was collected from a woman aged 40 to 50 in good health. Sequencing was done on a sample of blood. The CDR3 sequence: CASSLAGGGTGIHHQYF. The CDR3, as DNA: TGTGCCAGCAGCTTAGCAGGCGGGGGGACGGGGATCCACCACCAGTACTTC. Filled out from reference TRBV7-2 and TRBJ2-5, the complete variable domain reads GAGVSQSPSNKVTEKGKDVELRCDPISGHTALYWYRQSLGQGLEFLIYFQGNSAPDKSGLPSDRFSAERTGGSVSTLTIQRTQQEDSAVYLCASSLAGGGTGIHHQYFGPGTRLLVL.